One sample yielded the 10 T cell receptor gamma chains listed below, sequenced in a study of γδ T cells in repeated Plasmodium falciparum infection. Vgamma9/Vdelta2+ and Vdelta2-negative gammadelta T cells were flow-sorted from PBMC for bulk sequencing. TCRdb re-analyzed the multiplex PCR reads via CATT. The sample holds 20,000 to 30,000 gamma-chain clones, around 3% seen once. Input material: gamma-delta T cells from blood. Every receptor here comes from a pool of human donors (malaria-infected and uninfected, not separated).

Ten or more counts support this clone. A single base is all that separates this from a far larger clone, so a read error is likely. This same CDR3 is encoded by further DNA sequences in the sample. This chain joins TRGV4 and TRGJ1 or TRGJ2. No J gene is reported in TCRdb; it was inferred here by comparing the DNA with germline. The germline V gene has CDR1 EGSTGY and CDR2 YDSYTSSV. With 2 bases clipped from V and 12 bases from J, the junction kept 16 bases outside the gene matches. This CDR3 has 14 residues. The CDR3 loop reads CATWDVEVGRRKLF. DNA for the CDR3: TGTGCCACCTGGGATGTGGAAGTCGGGAGGCGGAAACTCTTT.

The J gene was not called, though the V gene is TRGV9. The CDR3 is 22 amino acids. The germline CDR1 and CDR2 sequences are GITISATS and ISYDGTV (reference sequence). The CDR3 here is CALWDQELGKKIKVLGPGTKLF. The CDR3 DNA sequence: TGTGCCTTGTGGGACCAAGAGTTGGGCAAAAAAATCAAGGTACTTGGTCCCGGAACAAAGCTTTTC.

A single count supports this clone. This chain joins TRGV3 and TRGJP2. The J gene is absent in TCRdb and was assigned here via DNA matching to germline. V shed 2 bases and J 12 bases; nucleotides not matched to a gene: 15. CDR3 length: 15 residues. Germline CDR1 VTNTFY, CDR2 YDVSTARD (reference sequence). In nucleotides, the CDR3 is TGTGCCACCTGGGACACGATCCTAGGGCGGGGGATCAAGACGTTT. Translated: CATWDTILGRGIKTF.

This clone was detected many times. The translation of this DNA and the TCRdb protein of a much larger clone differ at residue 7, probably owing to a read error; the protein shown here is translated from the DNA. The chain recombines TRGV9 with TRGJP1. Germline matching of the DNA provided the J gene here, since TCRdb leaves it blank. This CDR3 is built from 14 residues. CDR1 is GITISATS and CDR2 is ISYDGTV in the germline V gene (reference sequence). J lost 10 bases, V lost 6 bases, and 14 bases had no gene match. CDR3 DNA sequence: TGTGCCTTGTGGCCCATTGCCCCCATTTGGTTCAAGATATTT. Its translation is CALWPIAPIWFKIF.

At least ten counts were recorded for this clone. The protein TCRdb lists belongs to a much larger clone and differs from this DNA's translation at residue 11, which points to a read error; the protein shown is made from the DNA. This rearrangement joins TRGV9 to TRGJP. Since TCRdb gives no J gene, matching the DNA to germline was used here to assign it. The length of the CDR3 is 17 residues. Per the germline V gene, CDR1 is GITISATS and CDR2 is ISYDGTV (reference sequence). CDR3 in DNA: TGTGCCTTGTGGGAGGTGCGAAAAGAGTTGAGCAAAAAAATCAAGGTATTT. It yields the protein CALWEVRKELSKKIKVF.

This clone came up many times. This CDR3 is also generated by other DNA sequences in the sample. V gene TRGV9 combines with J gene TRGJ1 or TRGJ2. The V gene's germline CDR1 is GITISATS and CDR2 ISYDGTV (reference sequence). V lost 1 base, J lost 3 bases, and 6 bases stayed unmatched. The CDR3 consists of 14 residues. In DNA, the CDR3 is TGTGCCTTGTGGGAGGTAAAATTTTATTATAAGAAACTCTTT. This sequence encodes CALWEVKFYYKKLF.

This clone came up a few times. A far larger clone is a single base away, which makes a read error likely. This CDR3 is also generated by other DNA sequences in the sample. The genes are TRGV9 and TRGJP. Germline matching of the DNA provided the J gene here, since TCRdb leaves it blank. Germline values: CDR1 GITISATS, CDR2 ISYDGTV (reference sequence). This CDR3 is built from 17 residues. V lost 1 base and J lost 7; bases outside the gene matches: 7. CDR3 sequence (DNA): TGTGCCTTGTGGGAGGTCCATCAGGAGTTGGGCAAAAAAATCAAGGTATTT. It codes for CALWEVHQELGKKIKVF.

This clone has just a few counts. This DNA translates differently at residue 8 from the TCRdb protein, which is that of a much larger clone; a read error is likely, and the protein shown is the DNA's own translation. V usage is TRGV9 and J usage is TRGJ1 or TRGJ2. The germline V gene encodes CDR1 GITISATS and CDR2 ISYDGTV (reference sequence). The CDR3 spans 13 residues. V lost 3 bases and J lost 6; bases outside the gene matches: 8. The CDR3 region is CALWEPESYKKLF. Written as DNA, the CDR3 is TGTGCCTTGTGGGAGCCTGAATCTTATAAGAAACTCTTT.

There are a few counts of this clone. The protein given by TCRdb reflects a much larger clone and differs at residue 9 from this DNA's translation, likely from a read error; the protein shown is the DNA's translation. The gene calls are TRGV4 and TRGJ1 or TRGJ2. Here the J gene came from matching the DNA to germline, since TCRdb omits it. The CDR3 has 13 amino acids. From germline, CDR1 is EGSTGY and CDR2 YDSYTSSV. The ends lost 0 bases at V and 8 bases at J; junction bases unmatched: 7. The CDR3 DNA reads TGTGCCACCTGGGATGGGCCCTCTGATAAGAAACTCTTT. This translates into CATWDGPSDKKLF.

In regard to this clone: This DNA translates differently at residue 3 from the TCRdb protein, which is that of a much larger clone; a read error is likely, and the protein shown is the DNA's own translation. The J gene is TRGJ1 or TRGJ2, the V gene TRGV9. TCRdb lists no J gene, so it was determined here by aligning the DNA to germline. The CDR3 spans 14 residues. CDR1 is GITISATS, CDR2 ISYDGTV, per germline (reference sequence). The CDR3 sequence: CASWELSSHYKKLF. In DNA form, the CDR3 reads TGTGCCTCGTGGGAGCTCTCTTCTCATTATAAGAAACTCTTT.